These T cell receptor beta chains were read from a single sample in a study of control samples from healthy donors and cancer patients. The data were produced by immunoSEQ multiplex PCR, yet TCRdb's version contains in-frame clones alone and is incomplete. This sample yields under 150,000 clones, of which over 75% are seen a single time; about 3% belongs to the top ten. The sequenced sample consisted of blood. All receptors come from a man between 60 and 75 years old in good health. Each CDR3 is given with its conserved first and last residue. A D gene is named only where the DNA matches it firmly.

v_call	d_call	j_call	cdr3_nt	cdr3_aa
TRBV10-1	TRBD1	TRBJ1-1	TGCGCCAGCAGTGAGTCTGTCTGGACAGGGGCCCCGCCGGAGACTTTCTTT	CASSESVWTGAPPETFF
TRBV5-1	.	TRBJ2-2	TGCGCCAGCAGCTTGGGCTGGGGCGCGGGAACCGGGGAGCTGTTTTTT	CASSLGWGAGTGELFF
TRBV12-3/TRBV12-4	.	TRBJ1-2	TGTGCCAGCAGTGAAACATCCAACTATGGCTACACCTTC	CASSETSNYGYTF
TRBV9	TRBD2	TRBJ2-2	TGTGCCAGCACCCCTGGGCTAGCGGGGCGGTTAGCCGGGGAGCTGTTTTTT	CASTPGLAGRLAGELFF
TRBV19	.	TRBJ1-5	TGTGCCAGTAGCCCCATGGGCGACAATCAGCCCCAGCATTTT	CASSPMGDNQPQHF
TRBV19	TRBD1	TRBJ2-7	TGTGCCAGTAGTATGCAGGGGGTTACCTACGAGCAGTACTTC	CASSMQGVTYEQYF
TRBV4-1	.	TRBJ1-5	TGCGCCAGCAGCCCCGTATTGGGACTGAACCAGCATTTT	CASSPVLGLNQHF
TRBV23-1	TRBD1	TRBJ2-7	TGCGCCGGGCCCGGGACAGGGGTTCGCGAGCAGTACTTC	CAGPGTGVREQYF
TRBV27	.	TRBJ2-3	TGTGCCAGCGCATCCGGGACAAGCACAGATACGCAGTATTTT	CASASGTSTDTQYF
TRBV28	TRBD2	TRBJ2-1	TGTGCCAGCAGTCTCGGGGTCCTAGCGGGGGGCGGCTACAATGAGCAGTTCTTC	CASSLGVLAGGGYNEQFF
TRBV2	TRBD1	TRBJ2-2	TGTGCCAGCAGTGGCCGGACAGGGTACACCGGGGAGCTGTTTTTT	CASSGRTGYTGELFF
TRBV19	TRBD1	TRBJ1-2	TGTGCCAGTAGCGATACAGGGGGCGCGGGCTACACCTTC	CASSDTGGAGYTF
TRBV19	TRBD1	TRBJ2-2	TGTGCCAGTAGGTCGACAGGGATCGACACCGGGGAGCTGTTTTTT	CASRSTGIDTGELFF
TRBV4-1	TRBD1	TRBJ2-7	TGCGCCAGCAGCCAATTTGCAGGGGGCGGTAACTCCTACGAGCAGTACTTC	CASSQFAGGGNSYEQYF
TRBV24-1	.	TRBJ2-3	TGTGCCACCAGTCGATTGTCAGGGTCCACAGATACGCAGTATTTT	CATSRLSGSTDTQYF